Described below is a single T cell receptor beta chain sequence and its context. This sample is part of a study of blood T cell repertoires in COVID-19. Study-level background: Whether acute or convalescent, the COVID-19 samples came from the United States, Italy and Spain. T cells, B-cell-depleted T cells, or PBMCs supplied cDNA or gDNA.

Original methodology: Counts of nucleated cells, estimated from reference gene primer amplification, were obtained. Sequencing used immunoSEQ multiplex PCR; TCRdb keeps in-frame clones, though not all of them. D and trimming come from the DNA, and the V and J calls and clone size come from that table. Seen here are about 95,000 clones, roughly nine tenths observed once, and the top ten hold approximately 3.6%. J lost 7 bases, V lost 3 bases, and 7 bases had no gene match. This CDR3 has 16 amino acids. From germline, CDR1 is SEHNR and CDR2 FQNEAQ (reference sequence). The TCR comes from a woman aged 70 to 79 with acute or convalescent COVID-19. Material: peripheral blood. The V and J genes are TRBV7-9 and TRBJ2-1; 12 nucleotides match TRBD2. CDR3 residues: CASSFTGTSGSNEQFF. The CDR3 coding sequence is TGTGCCAGCAGCTTCACCGGGACTAGCGGGTCTAATGAGCAGTTCTTC. Using reference TRBV7-9 and TRBJ2-1 for the parts outside the CDR3, the full variable domain is DTGVSQNPRHKITKRGQNVTFRCDPISEHNRLYWYRQTLGQGPEFLTYFQNEAQLEKSRLLSDRFSAERPKGSFSTLEIQRTEQGDSAMYLCASSFTGTSGSNEQFFGPGTRLTVL.